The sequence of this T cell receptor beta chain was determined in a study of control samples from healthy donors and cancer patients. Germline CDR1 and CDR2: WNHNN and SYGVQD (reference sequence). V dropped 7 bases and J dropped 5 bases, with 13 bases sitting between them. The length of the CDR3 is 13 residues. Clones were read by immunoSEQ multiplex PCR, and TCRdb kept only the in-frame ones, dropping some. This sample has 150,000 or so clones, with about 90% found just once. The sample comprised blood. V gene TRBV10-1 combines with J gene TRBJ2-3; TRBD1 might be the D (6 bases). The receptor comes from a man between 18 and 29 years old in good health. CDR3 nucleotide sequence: TGCGCCAGCAATTACTCAGGGGAAGATACGCAGTATTTT. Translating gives CASNYSGEDTQYF.